This is a list of T cell receptor beta chains from one sample in a study of monozygotic twins with inflammatory bowel disease. TCRdb re-called the 5' RACE reads; one entry per CDR3 protein, DNA not given. Here the sample table reports about 330,000 distinct CDR3 sequences. Sequenced sample: blood. The receptor set was obtained from a human donor with ulcerative colitis or Crohn's disease, or a healthy co-twin of an affected twin (not recorded which). CDR3s include the opening cysteine and the closing phenylalanine or tryptophan. Each record gives: J gene, V gene, CDR3 protein.

TRBJ2-3 | TRBV20-1 | CSARDVAGVVDTQYF
TRBJ1-2 | TRBV5-6 | CASSSWAHYGYTF
TRBJ1-3 | TRBV7-2 | CASSYRRTGGSASGNTIYF
TRBJ2-6 | TRBV28 | CASSLRQSGANVLTF
TRBJ2-7 | TRBV7-9 | CASSLAPLAGSSYEQYF
TRBJ1-5 | TRBV6-2/TRBV6-3 | CASSYSGSHQPQHF
TRBJ2-3 | TRBV20-1 | CSASSSGGAGDAQYF
TRBJ2-1 | TRBV4-3 | CASSQAALALNEQFF
TRBJ1-5 | TRBV29-1 | CSVGEGDSNQPQHF
TRBJ2-7 | TRBV5-1 | CASSPDSGVREQYF
TRBJ1-6 | TRBV5-1 | CASSLDRVYSPLHF
TRBJ2-7 | TRBV28 | CASSLSTAIWSYEQYF
TRBJ2-7 | TRBV14 | CASSQDKVGTRNEQYF
TRBJ1-2 | TRBV7-2 | CASSPRTGPSSGYGYTF
TRBJ2-7 | TRBV29-1 | CSVSLAGAGYEQYF
TRBJ2-3 | TRBV28 | CASRAGGDSEFF
TRBJ2-3 | TRBV29-1 | CSVERGMDTQYF
TRBJ2-3 | TRBV27 | CASNSHLATSTDTQYF
TRBJ2-3 | TRBV29-1 | CSVVIGLDINTQYF
TRBJ2-7 | TRBV5-6 | CASSWTSGSSYEQYF
TRBJ1-2 | TRBV30 | CAWGRQTANYGYTF
TRBJ2-7 | TRBV10-2 | CASSDGRGSVSYEQYF
TRBJ2-7 | TRBV4-1 | CASSQVKREGPIEQYF
TRBJ1-1 | TRBV12-3/TRBV12-4 | CASSKITGNTEAFF
TRBJ1-2 | TRBV28 | CASSLWMDRMPDGYTF
TRBJ2-5 | TRBV7-2 | CASSPGTGWETQYF
TRBJ2-1 | TRBV9 | CASSVGWRRGEYNEQFF
TRBJ1-3 | TRBV14 | CASSQESGGESSGNTIYF
TRBJ2-1 | TRBV5-6 | CASRKTGTGDEQFF
TRBJ1-6 | TRBV20-1 | CSARDPARDSYNSPLHF
TRBJ2-7 | TRBV4-1 | CASSQQLGQGRYEQYF
TRBJ2-7 | TRBV12-3/TRBV12-4 | CASSLALGQFYEQYF
TRBJ2-7 | TRBV10-3 | CAIRSGTSGNGEQYF
TRBJ2-7 | TRBV10-3 | CAISGILGISYEQYF
TRBJ2-3 | TRBV4-1 | CASSQNLAGVDTQYF
TRBJ1-6 | TRBV9 | CASSPGRDGYNSPLHF
TRBJ1-6 | TRBV9 | CASSPGLNQGSPLHF
TRBJ2-7 | TRBV12-3/TRBV12-4 | CASSFRGLEQYF
TRBJ2-1 | TRBV6-2/TRBV6-3 | CASSPGLAGLSSYNEQFF
TRBJ2-3 | TRBV15 | CATSRDRGDTQYF
TRBJ2-7 | TRBV28 | CASRGQDSHSCEQYF
TRBJ1-4 | TRBV5-1 | CASGEPNEKLFF
TRBJ2-7 | TRBV5-1 | CASSTGDQVYEQYF
TRBJ1-2 | TRBV5-5 | CASSGQIYGYTF
TRBJ2-3 | TRBV29-1 | CSAAGGPTDTQYF